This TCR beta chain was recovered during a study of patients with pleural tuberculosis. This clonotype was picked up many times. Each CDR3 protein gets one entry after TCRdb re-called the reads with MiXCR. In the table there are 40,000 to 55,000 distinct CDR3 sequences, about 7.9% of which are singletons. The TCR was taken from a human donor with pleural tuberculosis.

Written as DNA, the CDR3 is TGTGCCAGCAGCTCACGCAGGGGGGAAAACTATGGCTACACCTTC. It translates to CASSSRRGENYGYTF. The chain carries TRBV5-4 and TRBJ1-2; the match to TRBD1 covers 7 bases. The junction had 7 bases not matched to a gene; V was cut back by 3 bases and J by 2 bases. Germline CDR1 SGHNT, CDR2 YYREEE (reference sequence). The CDR3 extends over 15 amino acids.